These 20 T cell receptor beta chains share one sample of origin, sequenced in a study of regulatory T cells in long-lasting Graves disease. Construction of the TCR beta libraries employed iRepertoire HTBI primers in conjunction with Arm-PCR of CDR3 regions. From the multiplex PCR reads, TCRdb called clonotypes with MiXCR, one entry per CDR3 protein. Of 400,000 to 500,000 distinct CDR3 sequences in the sample, around 20% were seen once. Time point defined: persistent/refractory GD, antithyroid drugs over 5 years with positive TRAb. The TCR library was prepared using RNA isolated from PBMCs. The material sequenced was peripheral blood mononuclear cells (PBMCs), taken when the disease was refractory, from a patient treated with antithyroid drugs. Receptors originate from a female donor with Graves disease.

This chain connects TRBV18 to TRBJ2-7; 7 nucleotides line up with TRBD2. J gave up 2 bases and V 4 bases, and 5 bases lay outside the gene matches. Germline V gene sequence: CDR1 KGHSH, CDR2 LQKENI. CDR3 size: 14 residues. The CDR3 sequence: CASSLGLWTYEQYF. The CDR3, as DNA: TGTGCCAGCTCACTGGGACTATGGACCTACGAGCAGTACTTC.

V is TRBV7-9 and J is TRBJ2-1; D gene unclear. From germline, CDR1 is SEHNR and CDR2 FQNEAQ (reference sequence). V lost 1 base, J lost 3 bases, and 22 bases lay in between. CDR3 length: 19 amino acids. The CDR3 here is CASSLEFWDTTPNYNEQFF. Written as DNA, the CDR3 is TGTGCCAGCAGCTTAGAATTCTGGGATACAACCCCGAACTACAATGAGCAGTTCTTC.

CDR3 sequence: CSARTGLSGELFF. CDR3 nucleotide sequence: TGCAGTGCTAGGACAGGGTTATCCGGGGAGCTGTTTTTT. V gene TRBV20-1 combines with J gene TRBJ2-2; TRBD1 matches at 7 bases. Germline-derived CDR1 and CDR2 are DFQATT and SNEGSKA (reference sequence). The CDR3 is made up of 13 amino acids. With V trimmed by 3 bases and J by 6 bases, 4 bases remained unmatched.

In DNA, the CDR3 is TGTGCCAGCCAACTTTGGGGTCCTAGCGGGAGCACAGATACGCAGTATTTT. Its protein is CASQLWGPSGSTDTQYF. The gene calls are TRBV3-1 and TRBJ2-3; 8 bases fit TRBD2. Per the germline V gene, CDR1 is LGHDT and CDR2 is YNNKEL (reference sequence). J was trimmed by 0 bases and V by 8 bases; bases with no gene match: 13. The CDR3 contains 17 residues.

About this clonotype: It may be a read error: a sequence one base away is much more abundant. The chain employs TRBV3-1 and TRBJ2-5, with unresolved D. Looked up from germline, CDR1 is LGHDT and CDR2 is YNNKEL (reference sequence). The length of the CDR3 is 15 residues. This CDR3 reads CASSQRAVRGETQHF. The CDR3 bases are TGTGCCAGCAGCCAAAGGGCCGTACGAGGAGAGACCCAGCACTTC.

This clonotype was observed a few times. This may come from a read error, since a much larger clone is one base off. The genes are TRBV5-1 and TRBJ2-2; D ambiguous. CDR3 length equals 13 residues. From germline, CDR1 is SGHRS and CDR2 YFSETQ. This chain's CDR3 is CASSLAWTEELFF. For the CDR3, the DNA is TGCGCCAGCAGCTTGGCCTGGACCGAGGAGCTGTTTTTT. Together with reference TRBV5-1 and TRBJ2-2, the CDR3 gives the full variable domain: KAGVTQTPRYLIKTRGQQVTLSCSPISGHRSVSWYQQTPGQGLQFLFEYFSETQRNKGNFPGRFSGRQFSNSRSEMNVSTLELGDSALYLCASSLAWTEELFFGEGSRLTVL.

This clonotype was detected once. The CDR3 sequence is CASSQSVLSSGANVLTF. Written as DNA, the CDR3 is TGCGCCAGCAGCCAGTCAGTCCTGAGCTCTGGGGCCAACGTCCTGACTTTC. This rearrangement joins TRBV4-1 to TRBJ2-6; D is ambiguous. V lost 3 bases to trimming and J lost 0 bases, with 12 bases between them. CDR1 and CDR2 (germline): MGHRA, YSYEKL. The CDR3 is 17 amino acids.

This clonotype was counted ten times or more. The V call is TRBV12-3 or TRBV12-4, the J call TRBJ2-2; 7 positions agree with TRBD2. With V trimmed by 6 bases and J by 4 bases, 2 bases remained unmatched. The CDR3 length is 13 residues. As DNA, the CDR3 is TGTGCCAGCAGGGGGGAGGGCACCGGGGAGCTGTTTTTT. This encodes CASRGEGTGELFF.

V is TRBV28 and J is TRBJ2-2; D remains unclear. The CDR3 covers 12 residues. The ends were cut back, 6 bases at V and 7 bases at J, with 9 bases in the middle. CDR1 is MDHEN and CDR2 is SYDVKM in the germline V gene. This chain's CDR3 is CASSSGIGELFF. The CDR3 DNA is TGTGCCAGCAGCTCGGGCATCGGGGAGCTGTTTTTT.

This clonotype appeared a few times. V and J are TRBV10-3 and TRBJ1-2, with D perhaps TRBD1 (6 bases). Germline assignment: CDR1 ENHRY and CDR2 SYGVKD. Between the trimmed V and J ends, which lost 9 bases and 4 bases, there was a span of 18 bases. This CDR3 comprises 14 residues. The CDR3 spells CAISGGGGAYGYTF. CDR3 sequence (DNA): TGTGCCATATCGGGAGGAGGGGGGGCCTATGGCTACACCTTC.

Many counts were recorded for this clonotype. This chain connects TRBV6-1 to TRBJ1-1; no clear D gene. This CDR3 is built from 17 residues. Germline CDR1 and CDR2: MNHNS and SASEGT. V was clipped by 6 bases and J by 3 bases, with 23 bases between them. The CDR3 sequence is CASRGSPGGASDTEAFF. In DNA form, the CDR3 reads TGTGCCAGCAGAGGTAGCCCCGGCGGCGCGTCGGACACTGAAGCTTTCTTT.

This clonotype was picked up a small number of times. The V gene is TRBV6-2 or TRBV6-3, the J gene TRBJ1-2; 7 bases are shared with TRBD1. Germline loops: CDR1 MNHEY, CDR2 SVGEGT. The CDR3 is 14 residues long. The ends lost 2 bases at V and 6 bases at J; junction bases unmatched: 6. CDR3 protein: CASSYTGTANGYTF. The CDR3 DNA sequence: TGTGCCAGCAGTTACACCGGGACAGCTAATGGCTACACCTTC.

This clonotype was detected many times. This chain uses TRBV5-1 with TRBJ2-6; D remains unclear. Germline V gene data show CDR1 as SGHRS and CDR2 as YFSETQ. Trimming cost V 0 bases and J 5 bases, with 6 bases left between them. The CDR3 contains 14 residues. The CDR3 DNA reads TGCGCCAGCAGCTTGGTGCCCCGGGCCAACGTCCTGACTTTC. Its translation: CASSLVPRANVLTF. Supplemented by reference TRBV5-1 and TRBJ2-6, the full variable domain reads KAGVTQTPRYLIKTRGQQVTLSCSPISGHRSVSWYQQTPGQGLQFLFEYFSETQRNKGNFPGRFSGRQFSNSRSEMNVSTLELGDSALYLCASSLVPRANVLTFGAGSRLTVL.

This clonotype was counted many times. The chain employs TRBV6-1 and TRBJ2-2; D gene ambiguous. V gave up 7 bases and J gave up 3 bases, with 9 bases separating them. The CDR3 consists of 13 residues. Looked up from germline, CDR1 is MNHNS and CDR2 is SASEGT. CDR3 amino acids: CASTNSYTGELFF. The CDR3 region has the DNA TGTGCCAGCACTAACAGTTACACCGGGGAGCTGTTTTTT.

This clonotype was seen ten or more times. J is TRBJ2-7 and V is TRBV20-1; D may be TRBD2 (5 bases). CDR1 and CDR2 from the germline V gene are DFQATT and SNEGSKA (reference sequence). Trimming stripped 0 bases from V and 3 bases from J, with 15 bases between. The CDR3 sequence is 15 residues long. The CDR3 sequence: CSARDPRTVFYEQYF. The CDR3 DNA sequence: TGCAGTGCTAGAGATCCAAGGACTGTCTTCTACGAGCAGTACTTC.

A remark on this clonotype: One end of the junction varies from germline; a read error may be responsible. The V call is TRBV20-1, the J call TRBJ2-4; 8 bases are a match to TRBD2. The J call is doubtful: the DNA matches TRBJ2-1 better. The germline V gene has CDR1 DFQATT and CDR2 SNEGSKA (reference sequence). CDR3 size: 17 residues. The CDR3 region has the DNA TGCAGTGCCAGAGATATGGCCTCCAGCGGGAGTTTCGATGAGCAGTTCTTC. It yields the protein CSARDMASSGSFDEQFF.

This clonotype was found many times. The chain links TRBV28 to TRBJ2-7; TRBD2 is a possible D gene (6 bases). Germline values: CDR1 MDHEN, CDR2 SYDVKM. This CDR3 region has 14 residues. V gave up 7 bases and J gave up 3 bases, with 16 bases separating them. The CDR3 loop reads CASTLSGDLYEQYF. The DNA for the CDR3 is TGTGCCAGCACCCTCTCGGGGGACCTCTACGAGCAGTACTTC.

This chain joins TRBV15 and TRBJ1-1; D ambiguous. The germline V and J ends were trimmed by 2 bases and 5 bases, with 6 bases remaining between them. The V gene's germline CDR1 is LNHNV and CDR2 YYDKDF (reference sequence). The CDR3 is 12 residues long. The CDR3, as DNA: TGTGCCACCAGCAGACAGCAGACTGAAGCTTTCTTT. Amino acids: CATSRQQTEAFF.

This clonotype was detected a few times. The J gene is TRBJ2-2, the V gene TRBV12-3 or TRBV12-4; possibly TRBD1 for D (5 bases). Deletions cut 7 bases from V and 0 bases from J, with 24 bases between. This CDR3 is 19 amino acids long. The CDR3 coding sequence is TGTGCCAGCAATTCGGACATTTTGGGCAAACCCGCGAACACCGGGGAGCTGTTTTTT. Its protein product is CASNSDILGKPANTGELFF.

This chain connects TRBV5-1 to TRBJ2-2; D is undetermined. Trimming removed 0 bases from V and 2 bases from J, with 5 bases in between. The CDR3 has 14 residues. The germline V gene encodes CDR1 SGHRS and CDR2 YFSETQ. The chain's CDR3 is CASSLDTNTGELFF. The CDR3 DNA is TGCGCCAGCAGCTTGGACACTAACACCGGGGAGCTGTTTTTT.